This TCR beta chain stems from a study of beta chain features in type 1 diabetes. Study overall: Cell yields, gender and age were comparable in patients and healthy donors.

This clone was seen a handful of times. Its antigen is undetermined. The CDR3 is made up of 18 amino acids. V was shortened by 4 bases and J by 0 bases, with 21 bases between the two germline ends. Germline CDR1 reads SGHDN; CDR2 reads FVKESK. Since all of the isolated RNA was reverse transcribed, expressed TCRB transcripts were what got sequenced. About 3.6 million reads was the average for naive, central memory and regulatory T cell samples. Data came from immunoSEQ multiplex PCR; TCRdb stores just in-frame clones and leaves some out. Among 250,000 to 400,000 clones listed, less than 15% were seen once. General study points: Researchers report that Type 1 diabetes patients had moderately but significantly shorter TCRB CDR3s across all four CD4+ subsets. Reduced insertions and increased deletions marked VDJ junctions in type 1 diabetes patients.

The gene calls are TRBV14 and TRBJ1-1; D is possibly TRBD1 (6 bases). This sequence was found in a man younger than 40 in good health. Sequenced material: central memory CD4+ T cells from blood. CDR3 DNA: TGTGCCAGCAGCCGGCGCGTTGGGGGCAGAATTTTGAACACTGAAGCTTTCTTT. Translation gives CASSRRVGGRILNTEAFF.